These 10 T cell receptor beta chains were all obtained from the same sample, sequenced in a study of cytomegalovirus exposure and HLA in healthy donors. Generated by immunoSEQ multiplex PCR, the TCRdb table keeps only in-frame clones and is missing some. The table includes fewer than 400,000 clones, 80% to 90% detected once. Specimen: PBMCs. All receptors come from a young woman in good health and CMV-seronegative.

The chain couples TRBV4-1 to TRBJ2-3; D is possibly TRBD2 (6 bases). Trimming removed 1 base at V and 3 bases at J, with 11 bases between. This CDR3 region has 15 residues. From germline, CDR1 is MGHRA and CDR2 YSYEKL. CDR3: CASSQAGVGTDTQYF. Written as DNA, the CDR3 is TGCGCCAGCAGCCAAGCGGGAGTTGGGACAGATACGCAGTATTTT.

This clone came up once. CDR3 in DNA: TGTGCCACCAGCAGAGTCGGTAGCGGGAAATTCGAGCAGTACTTC. Amino acid sequence: CATSRVGSGKFEQYF. This chain connects TRBV15 to TRBJ2-7, with 8 bases lining up with TRBD2. Germline V gives CDR1 LNHNV, CDR2 YYDKDF (reference sequence). V shed 1 base and J 6 bases; nucleotides not matched to a gene: 8. The CDR3 has 15 amino acids.

The V and J genes are TRBV6-5 and TRBJ2-1; D possibly corresponds to TRBD2 (6 bases). This CDR3 region has 14 residues. Germline CDR1 MNHEY, CDR2 SVGAGI. Trimming removed 0 bases at V and 4 bases at J, with 7 bases between. The CDR3 DNA reads TGTGCCAGCAGTTACTCGACTAGTTACAATGAGCAGTTCTTC. Its protein is CASSYSTSYNEQFF.

The chain links TRBV7-9 to TRBJ1-1; TRBD1 might be the D (6 bases). The CDR3 is made up of 13 amino acids. The V end was cut by 11 bases, the J end by 4 bases, with 17 bases between. Germline V CDR1 and CDR2: SEHNR, FQNEAQ (reference sequence). The CDR3 DNA reads TGTGCCGACCTCGGGGGGGCTAGCACTGAAGCTTTCTTT. It codes for CADLGGASTEAFF.

The chain carries TRBV9 and TRBJ2-5; a weak D match, TRBD2 (6 bases). The CDR3 length is 15 residues. V was shortened by 2 bases and J by 5 bases, with 16 bases between the two germline ends. The germline V gene has CDR1 SGDLS and CDR2 YYNGEE. The CDR3 reads CASSVAGSGGETQYF. As DNA, the CDR3 is TGTGCCAGCAGCGTGGCCGGATCAGGAGGGGAGACCCAGTACTTC.

The CDR3 sequence is CASSTRQGADYEQYF. CDR3 in DNA: TGTGCCAGCAGCACGAGACAGGGGGCGGATTACGAGCAGTACTTC. The chain uses TRBV13 and TRBJ2-7, with 10 bases that match TRBD1. With V trimmed by 5 bases and J by 4 bases, 8 bases remained unmatched. CDR3 size: 15 residues. Per the germline V gene, CDR1 is PRHDT and CDR2 is FYEKMQ (reference sequence).

J is TRBJ2-2 and V is TRBV6-6; perhaps TRBD2 as D (6 bases). The germline V gene has CDR1 MNHNY and CDR2 SVGAGI (reference sequence). The ends were cut back, 11 bases at V and 5 bases at J, with 12 bases in the middle. This CDR3 contains 12 residues. In DNA form, the CDR3 reads TGTGCCGGGGGGAGGCCAACCGGGGAGCTGTTTTTT. This codes for CAGGRPTGELFF.

CDR3 region: CASRPRGLNEQYF. The CDR3 nucleotides read TGTGCCAGCAGGCCCAGGGGGCTGAACGAGCAGTACTTC. The chain uses TRBV7-8 and TRBJ2-7, with 8 positions matching TRBD1. The CDR3 covers 13 residues. Germline V gene lookup returns CDR1 SGHVS and CDR2 FQNEAQ. J was trimmed by 5 bases and V by 6 bases; bases with no gene match: 6.

This chain joins TRBV28 and TRBJ2-6; 7 nucleotides align to TRBD1. The ends lost 4 bases at V and 3 bases at J; junction bases unmatched: 6. Germline V lookup: CDR1 MDHEN, CDR2 SYDVKM. The CDR3 extends over 16 amino acids. The CDR3 sequence: CASSSLGGNGANVLTF. CDR3 sequence (DNA): TGTGCCAGCAGTTCACTAGGGGGCAATGGGGCCAACGTCCTGACTTTC.

The chain is built from TRBV2 and TRBJ1-4; the D is unclear. Trimming removed 4 bases from V and 7 bases from J, with 10 bases in between. Germline V CDR1 and CDR2: SNHLY, FYNNEI. This CDR3 has 13 residues. CDR3 sequence (DNA): TGTGCCAGCAGTGGAGGGTTGGGTGAAAAACTGTTTTTT. This gives the protein CASSGGLGEKLFF.